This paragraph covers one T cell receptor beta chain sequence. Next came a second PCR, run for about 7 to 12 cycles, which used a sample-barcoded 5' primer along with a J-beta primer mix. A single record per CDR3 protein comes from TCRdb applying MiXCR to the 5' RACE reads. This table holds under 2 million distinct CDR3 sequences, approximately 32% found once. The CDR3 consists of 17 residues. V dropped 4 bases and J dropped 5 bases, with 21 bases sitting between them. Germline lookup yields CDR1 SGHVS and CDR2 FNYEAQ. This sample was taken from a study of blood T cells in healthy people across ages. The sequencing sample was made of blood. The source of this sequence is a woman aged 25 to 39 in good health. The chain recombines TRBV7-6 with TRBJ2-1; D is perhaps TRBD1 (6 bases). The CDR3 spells CASSWVERTEAHNEQFF. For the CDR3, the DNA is TGTGCCAGCAGCTGGGTGGAAAGGACAGAAGCCCACAATGAGCAGTTCTTC.